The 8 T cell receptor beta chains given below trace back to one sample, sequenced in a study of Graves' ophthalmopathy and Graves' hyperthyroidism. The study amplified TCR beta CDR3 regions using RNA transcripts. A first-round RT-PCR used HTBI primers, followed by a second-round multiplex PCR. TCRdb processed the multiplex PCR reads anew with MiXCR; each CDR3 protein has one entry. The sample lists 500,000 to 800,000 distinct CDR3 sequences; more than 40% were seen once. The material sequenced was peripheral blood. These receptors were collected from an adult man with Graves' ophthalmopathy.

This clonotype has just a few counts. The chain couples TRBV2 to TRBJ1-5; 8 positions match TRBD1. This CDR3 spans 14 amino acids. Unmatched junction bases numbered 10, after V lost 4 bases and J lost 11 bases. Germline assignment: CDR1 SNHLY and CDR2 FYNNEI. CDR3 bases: TGTGCCAGCAGTGCGGACAGGGCTAGGGAGACCCAGCATTTT. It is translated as CASSADRARETQHF. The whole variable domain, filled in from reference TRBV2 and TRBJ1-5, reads EPEVTQTPSHQVTQMGQEVILRCVPISNHLYFYWYRQILGQKVEFLVSFYNNEISEKSEIFDDQFSVERPDGSNFTLKIRSTKLEDSAMYFCASSADRARETQHFGDGTRLSIL.

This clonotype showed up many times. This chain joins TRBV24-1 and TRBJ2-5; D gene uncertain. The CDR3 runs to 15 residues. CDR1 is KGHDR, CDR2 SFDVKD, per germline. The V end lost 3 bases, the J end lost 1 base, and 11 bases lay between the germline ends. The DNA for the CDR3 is TGTGCCACCAGTGATCCCGAGCGATGCCAAGAGACCCAGTACTTC. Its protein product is CATSDPERCQETQYF.

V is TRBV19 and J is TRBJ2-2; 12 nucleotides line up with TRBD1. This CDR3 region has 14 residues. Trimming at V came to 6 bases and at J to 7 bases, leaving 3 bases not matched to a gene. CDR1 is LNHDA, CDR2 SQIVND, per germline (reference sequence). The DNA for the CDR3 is TGTGCCAGTAGGGGACAGGGGGCGGACGGGGAGCTGTTTTTT. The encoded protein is CASRGQGADGELFF.

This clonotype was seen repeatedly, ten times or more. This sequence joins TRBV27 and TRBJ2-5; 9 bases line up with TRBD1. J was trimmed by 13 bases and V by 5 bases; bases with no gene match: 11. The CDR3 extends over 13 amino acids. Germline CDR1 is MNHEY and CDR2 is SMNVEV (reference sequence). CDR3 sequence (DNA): TGTGCCAGCAGTCTGTCGACAGGGGGACCTGGGTACTTC. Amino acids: CASSLSTGGPGYF.

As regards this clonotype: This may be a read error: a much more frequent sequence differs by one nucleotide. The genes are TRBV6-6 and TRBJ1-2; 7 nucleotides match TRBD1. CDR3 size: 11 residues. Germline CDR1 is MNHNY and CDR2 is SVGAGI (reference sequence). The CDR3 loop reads CADRITYGYTF. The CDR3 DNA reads TGTGCGGACAGGATCACCTATGGCTACACCTTC.

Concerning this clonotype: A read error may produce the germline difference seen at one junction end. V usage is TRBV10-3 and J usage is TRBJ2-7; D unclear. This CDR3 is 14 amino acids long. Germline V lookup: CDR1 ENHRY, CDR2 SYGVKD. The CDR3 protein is CASSYEGNSYEQYF. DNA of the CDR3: TGTGCCAGCAGTTACGAAGGGAATTCCTACGAGCAGTACTTC.

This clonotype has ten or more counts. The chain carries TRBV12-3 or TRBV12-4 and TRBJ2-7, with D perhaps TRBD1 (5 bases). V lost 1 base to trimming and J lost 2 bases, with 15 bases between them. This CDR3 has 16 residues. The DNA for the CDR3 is TGTGCCAGCAGTTTAGGTGGGGCTCAAATCGCCTACGAGCAGTACTTC. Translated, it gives CASSLGGAQIAYEQYF.

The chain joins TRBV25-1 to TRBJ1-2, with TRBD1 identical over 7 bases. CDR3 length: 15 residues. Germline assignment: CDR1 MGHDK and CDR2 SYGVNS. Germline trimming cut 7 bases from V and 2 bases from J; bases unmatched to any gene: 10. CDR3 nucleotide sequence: TGTGCCAGCAAGGGCAGGACAGGTTCCAACTATGGCTACACCTTC. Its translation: CASKGRTGSNYGYTF.